The present T cell receptor (beta chain) was sequenced within a study of cytomegalovirus exposure and HLA in healthy donors. Study context: A prior analysis found more than 90 million unique TCR beta sequences from around 180 million T cells. Study-wide points: A few of the chains that were CMV-associated were confirmed in vitro to be specific for CMV antigens. Rare TCR sequences predominated, though certain public TCRs were found in many donors. Listed as cytomegalovirus-associated were over 150 TCR beta chains.

Germline V gene lookup returns CDR1 MDHEN and CDR2 SYDVKM. Trimming at V came to 4 bases and at J to 6 bases, leaving 6 bases not matched to a gene. The CDR3 sequence is 14 residues long. Regarding this clone: Its antigen is still unknown.

In the PCR, 60 Vbeta and 13 Jbeta primers were used. The data were produced by immunoSEQ multiplex PCR, yet TCRdb's version contains in-frame clones alone and is incomplete. This sample's clone table lists tens of thousands of clones. Sequenced input: PBMCs. The J gene is TRBJ1-5, the V gene TRBV28; 7 nucleotides line up with TRBD1. This TCR came from a male donor in good health and CMV-seronegative. This CDR3 is CASSSYTGAQPQHF. CDR3 DNA: TGTGCCAGCAGTTCTTACACAGGGGCTCAGCCCCAGCATTTT.